This T cell receptor (beta chain) was captured in a study of cytomegalovirus exposure and HLA in healthy donors. 13 Jbeta primers and 60 Vbeta primers were used for the PCR. TCRdb keeps only in-frame clones here, not all; method: immunoSEQ multiplex PCR. The table lists more than 140,000 clones, roughly four fifths of them singletons, with about 3.2% in the top ten. Comment on this clone: Antigen: not known.

CDR1 is MNHEY, CDR2 SVGAGI, per germline. The CDR3 sequence is 14 residues long. The junction had 8 bases not matched to a gene; V was cut back by 6 bases and J by 6 bases. Points from the study as a whole: Most TCR beta V segments were productive about 87% or about 30% of the time in an earlier analysis.

The chain is built from TRBV6-5 and TRBJ1-1; 9 bases are a match to TRBD1. The sequence derives from a man younger than 35 in good health and CMV-seropositive. What was sequenced was PBMCs. The chain's CDR3 is CASSTSDRGSEAFF. In DNA form, the CDR3 reads TGTGCCAGCAGCACTTCGGACAGGGGCTCTGAAGCTTTCTTT.